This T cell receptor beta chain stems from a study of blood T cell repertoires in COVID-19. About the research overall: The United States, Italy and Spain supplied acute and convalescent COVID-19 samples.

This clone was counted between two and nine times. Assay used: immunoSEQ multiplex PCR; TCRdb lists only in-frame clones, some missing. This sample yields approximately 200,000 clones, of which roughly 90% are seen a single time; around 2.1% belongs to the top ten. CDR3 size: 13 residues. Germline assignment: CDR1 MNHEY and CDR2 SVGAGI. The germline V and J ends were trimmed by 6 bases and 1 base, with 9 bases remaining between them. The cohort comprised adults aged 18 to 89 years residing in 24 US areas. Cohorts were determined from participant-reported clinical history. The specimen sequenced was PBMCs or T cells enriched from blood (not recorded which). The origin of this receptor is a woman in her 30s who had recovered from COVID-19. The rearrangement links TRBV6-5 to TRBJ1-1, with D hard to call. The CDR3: CASRTDTNTEAFF. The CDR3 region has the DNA TGTGCCAGCAGAACAGATACGAACACTGAAGCTTTCTTT.